The 14 T cell receptor beta chains in this list originate from one sample, sequenced in a study of cytomegalovirus exposure and HLA in healthy donors. Vbeta (60) and Jbeta (13) primers were used in the PCR. Only in-frame clones appear in the TCRdb table, and some are missing; sequencing was by immunoSEQ multiplex PCR. The sample yields 150,000 to 200,000 clones, roughly 79% seen once. The sequenced material came from PBMCs. All receptors come from a man aged 45-60 years in good health and CMV-seropositive.

The chain joins TRBV12-5 to TRBJ2-3; 11 bases align to TRBD2. Germline CDR1 is LGHNT and CDR2 is FRNRAP. Trimming cost V 1 base and J 3 bases; bases outside gene matches: 9. The CDR3 totals 18 residues. CDR3 DNA sequence: TGTGCTAGTGGTTTGGGAGGGCATAGCGGGGGGGGGACAGATACGCAGTATTTT. This encodes CASGLGGHSGGGTDTQYF. Full variable domain (outside the CDR3, taken from reference TRBV12-5 and TRBJ2-3): DARVTQTPRHKVTEMGQEVTMRCQPILGHNTVFWYRQTMMQGLELLAYFRNRAPLDDSGMPKDRFSAEMPDATLATLKIQPSEPRDSAVYFCASGLGGHSGGGTDTQYFGPGTRLTVL.

The gene calls are TRBV15 and TRBJ1-3; D gene unclear. Germline CDR1 LNHNV, CDR2 YYDKDF (reference sequence). Trimming removed 0 bases from V and 0 bases from J, with 9 bases in between. This CDR3 has 16 amino acids. CDR3 residues: CATSRDRYSSGNTIYF. The CDR3 DNA sequence: TGTGCCACCAGCAGAGATCGGTACAGCTCTGGAAACACCATATATTTT.

The rearrangement links TRBV14 to TRBJ1-1; D may be TRBD1 (6 bases). Per germline, CDR1 SGHDN and CDR2 FVKESK. The CDR3 sequence is 15 residues long. V lost 3 bases, J lost 1 base, and 12 bases lay in between. The CDR3, as DNA: TGTGCCAGCAGCCACGGGGGGCGCAGGAACACTGAAGCTTTCTTT. Translated, it gives CASSHGGRRNTEAFF.

The V gene is TRBV4-1, the J gene TRBJ2-3; TRBD2 matches 8 bases. The germline V gene has CDR1 MGHRA and CDR2 YSYEKL. J was trimmed by 1 base and V by 7 bases; bases with no gene match: 13. This CDR3 is 17 amino acids long. CDR3 coding DNA: TGCGCCAGCATGCGGCGGGGGGCGGTTCCAGGCACAGATACGCAGTATTTT. This translates into CASMRRGAVPGTDTQYF.

The rearrangement uses TRBV10-3 and TRBJ1-2, with unresolved D. The germline CDR1 and CDR2 sequences are ENHRY and SYGVKD. Deletions cut 0 bases from V and 1 base from J, with 6 bases between. The CDR3 sequence is 14 residues long. The CDR3 here is CAISESQRNYGYTF. DNA of the CDR3: TGTGCCATCAGTGAGTCCCAGCGTAACTATGGCTACACCTTC.

The chain joins TRBV27 to TRBJ2-1, with 9 bases aligning to TRBD2. The CDR3 runs 17 residues. Trimming cost V 0 bases and J 7 bases; bases outside gene matches: 10. CDR1 is MNHEY, CDR2 SMNVEV, per germline (reference sequence). The CDR3 nucleotides are TGTGCCAGCAGTTTATCAGTAGCGGGGGCTCCGGGGAATGAGCAGTTCTTC. As protein: CASSLSVAGAPGNEQFF.

This chain joins TRBV5-1 and TRBJ1-2, with TRBD1 matching 8 bases. Germline values: CDR1 SGHRS, CDR2 YFSETQ. With V trimmed by 0 bases and J by 3 bases, 4 bases remained unmatched. CDR3 length equals 15 residues. The CDR3 spells CASSLAPGGDYGYTF. Written as DNA, the CDR3 is TGCGCCAGCAGCTTGGCTCCAGGGGGCGACTATGGCTACACCTTC.

J is TRBJ1-6 and V is TRBV9; D not certain. This CDR3 has 15 amino acids. Germline V lookup: CDR1 SGDLS, CDR2 YYNGEE. Trimming took off 0 bases at V and 10 bases at J, with 14 bases between the two ends. The CDR3 DNA reads as TGTGCCAGCAGCGTAGATCCGGGATTGGAATCACCCCTCCACTTT. Its translation: CASSVDPGLESPLHF.

This clone has only one observation. The chain carries TRBV6-1 and TRBJ1-6; no firm D call. The CDR3 totals 14 residues. Germline loops: CDR1 MNHNS, CDR2 SASEGT. The V gene lost 2 bases and the J gene lost 12 bases, with 14 bases spanning the gap. In nucleotides, the CDR3 is TGTGCCAGCAGTGAAAATTCCGGAGTTGGACCCCTCCACTTT. Amino acid sequence: CASSENSGVGPLHF.

The J gene is TRBJ1-3, the V gene TRBV7-9, with TRBD1 matching over 7 bases. V lost 5 bases and J lost 4; bases outside the gene matches: 8. The CDR3 length is 15 residues. In germline, CDR1 is SEHNR, CDR2 FQNEAQ (reference sequence). The DNA for the CDR3 is TGTGCCAGCAGCACAGCGACAGGGTCAGGAAACACCATATATTTT. It codes for CASSTATGSGNTIYF.

The chain combines TRBV27 with TRBJ2-2; D gene ambiguous. Germline loops: CDR1 MNHEY, CDR2 SMNVEV (reference sequence). The CDR3 has 15 amino acids. Trimming cost V 2 bases and J 6 bases, with 13 bases left between them. CDR3: CASSLADELSGELFF. The DNA for the CDR3 is TGTGCCAGCAGTTTAGCTGATGAGTTGTCCGGGGAGCTGTTTTTT.

The rearrangement links TRBV29-1 to TRBJ1-1; D remains unclear. The CDR3 totals 12 residues. V dropped 7 bases and J dropped 4 bases, with 13 bases sitting between them. CDR1 is SQVTM and CDR2 is ANQGSEA in the germline V gene. In DNA, the CDR3 is TGCAGCGCTACTACCCCGATCACTGAAGCTTTCTTT. Residues: CSATTPITEAFF.

The CDR3 spells CASTQGSSTEAFF. The CDR3 DNA follows: TGTGCCAGCACCCAGGGTTCGAGTACTGAAGCTTTCTTT. The J gene is TRBJ1-1, the V gene TRBV2; a possible D gene is TRBD1 (5 bases). V gave up 7 bases and J gave up 5 bases, with 14 bases separating them. The germline V gene has CDR1 SNHLY and CDR2 FYNNEI. The CDR3 runs to 13 residues. Based on the CDR3 plus reference TRBV2 and TRBJ1-1, the full variable domain is EPEVTQTPSHQVTQMGQEVILRCVPISNHLYFYWYRQILGQKVEFLVSFYNNEISEKSEIFDDQFSVERPDGSNFTLKIRSTKLEDSAMYFCASTQGSSTEAFFGQGTRLTVV.

The chain links TRBV11-3 to TRBJ2-2, with 7 nucleotides matching TRBD1. Germline V gene sequence: CDR1 SGHNT, CDR2 YENEEA. V dropped 4 bases and J dropped 5; count of bases not matched to a gene: 4. This CDR3 has 14 amino acids. The CDR3 coding sequence is TGTGCCAGCAGCTCCCTGGGACAGACCGGGGAGCTGTTTTTT. It specifies CASSSLGQTGELFF.